This T cell receptor (beta chain) was sequenced for a study of cytomegalovirus exposure and HLA in healthy donors. General observations from the study: Several top significant clusters appeared, in a later analysis, to be linked to common viral pathogens.

In the case of this clone: What it binds is unknown.

It was with 60 Vbeta and 13 Jbeta primers that the PCR ran. Profiling relied on immunoSEQ multiplex PCR, and the TCRdb table lists in-frame clones only, not all of them. The sample consists of tens of thousands of clones, around three quarters of them appearing once. V shed 5 bases and J 5 bases; nucleotides not matched to a gene: 6. From germline, CDR1 is SGHNT and CDR2 YENEEA. CDR3 length: 14 residues. Input material: PBMCs. The receptor was isolated from a man aged 35 to 55 in good health and CMV-seronegative. The chain recombines TRBV11-3 with TRBJ2-1; 7 positions match TRBD2. CDR3 sequence (DNA): TGTGCCAGCAGCGCGGGAGCGGGTAACAATGAGCAGTTCTTC. This translates into CASSAGAGNNEQFF.